Following are 31 T cell receptor beta chains from one sample sequenced in a study of molecular identifiers for immune sequencing clone quantification. Using its own MiXCR run on the PCR reads, TCRdb lists one record per CDR3 protein. Among 85,000 to 95,000 distinct CDR3 sequences listed, around 20% were seen once. Sequenced sample: naive CD8+ T cells from blood, with Jurkat cell RNA spiked in. The subset is: FACS-sorted CD8+CD4-CCR7+CD45RA+ naive T cells. The receptors shown here come from a human donor in good health. Some libraries in this study had Jurkat cell RNA spiked in.

There are a few counts of this clonotype. The chain has TRBV6-5 and TRBJ1-5, with D unclear. CDR3 size: 13 residues. Trimming took 2 bases from V and 5 from J, leaving 7 bases between them. CDR1 MNHEY and CDR2 SVGAGI come from the germline V gene. In DNA form, the CDR3 reads TGTGCCAGCAGTTACACCCTTGATCAGCCCCAGCATTTT. It specifies CASSYTLDQPQHF.

The table lists this clonotype with many counts. The chain recombines TRBV7-9 with TRBJ2-3, with D unclear. The germline V and J ends were trimmed by 8 bases and 6 bases, with 15 bases remaining between them. CDR1 is SEHNR, CDR2 FQNEAQ, per germline (reference sequence). The CDR3 sequence is 13 residues long. The chain's CDR3 is CASHASSADTQYF. The CDR3 nucleotides are TGTGCCAGCCACGCCTCTTCGGCGGATACGCAGTATTTT.

This clonotype was seen a handful of times. The V call is TRBV3-1, the J call TRBJ2-3, with TRBD2 identical over 13 bases. The CDR3 spans 18 residues. The germline V gene encodes CDR1 LGHDT and CDR2 YNNKEL (reference sequence). V trimming: 0 bases; J trimming: 6 bases; junction bases outside the gene matches: 9. CDR3 sequence reads: CASSQERTSGGVMDTQYF. DNA for the CDR3: TGTGCCAGCAGCCAAGAAAGGACTAGCGGGGGAGTCATGGATACGCAGTATTTT.

This clonotype showed up just a few times. The V call is TRBV5-6, the J call TRBJ2-7; D perhaps matches TRBD1 (6 bases). Germline V gene lookup returns CDR1 SGHDT and CDR2 YYEEEE. The length of the CDR3 is 15 residues. V was clipped by 5 bases and J by 3 bases, with 18 bases between them. DNA for the CDR3: TGTGCCAGCAGAAGCTCCGGGACACTCGGCTACGAGCAGTACTTC. Translating gives CASRSSGTLGYEQYF.

This clonotype was detected ten times or more. The chain links TRBV5-1 to TRBJ1-6; 7 nucleotides match TRBD1. With V trimmed by 1 base and J by 7 bases, 2 bases remained unmatched. Germline loops: CDR1 SGHRS, CDR2 YFSETQ. CDR3 size: 14 residues. The CDR3 DNA is TGCGCCAGCAGCTTGCTGACAGGGAATTCACCCCTCCACTTT. It codes for CASSLLTGNSPLHF.

This clonotype was picked up many times. The gene calls are TRBV19 and TRBJ2-7; D perhaps matches TRBD1 (6 bases). Germline CDR1 is LNHDA and CDR2 is SQIVND (reference sequence). The germline V and J ends were trimmed by 5 bases and 0 bases, with 11 bases remaining between them. CDR3 size: 14 residues. The CDR3 DNA is TGTGCCAGTAGTTACCGGGACACCTCCTACGAGCAGTACTTC. Translated, it gives CASSYRDTSYEQYF.

This clonotype was recorded many times. The chain is built from TRBV29-1 and TRBJ2-7; D may be TRBD2 (5 bases). There are 13 residues in the CDR3. V shed 7 bases and J shed 2 bases, with 15 bases lying between them. The germline CDR1 and CDR2 sequences are SQVTM and ANQGSEA. CDR3 loop: CSAHGLGTYEQYF. CDR3 coding DNA: TGCAGCGCCCATGGCCTCGGGACCTACGAGCAGTACTTC.

As regards this clonotype: A much larger clone differs by one base, so this may be a read error. V and J are TRBV27 and TRBJ1-1; D is uncertain. The CDR3 length is 13 residues. In germline, CDR1 is MNHEY, CDR2 SMNVEV (reference sequence). The CDR3 nucleotides read TGTGCCGGCAGTTTTCTTCCGGGCACTGAAGCTTTCTTT. This codes for CAGSFLPGTEAFF.

This clonotype was found many times. The CDR3, as DNA: TGTGCCAGCAGACCGGTAACAGGCAGACAAGAGACCCAGTACTTC. Amino acids: CASRPVTGRQETQYF. This chain joins TRBV6-5 and TRBJ2-5; weak D call: TRBD1 (5 bases). The CDR3 totals 15 residues. CDR1 and CDR2 (germline): MNHEY, SVGAGI. The ends were cut back, 6 bases at V and 2 bases at J, with 16 bases in the middle.

There are many counts of this clonotype. This chain links TRBV12-3 or TRBV12-4 with TRBJ2-7; D is undetermined. The CDR3 is 12 amino acids. The ends were cut back, 1 base at V and 3 bases at J, with 4 bases in the middle. CDR3 sequence reads: CASSLGDYEQYF. In DNA, the CDR3 is TGTGCCAGCAGTTTAGGCGACTACGAGCAGTACTTC.

The genes are TRBV12-3 or TRBV12-4 and TRBJ2-3, with D possibly being TRBD2 (5 bases). The CDR3 length is 16 residues. V lost 7 bases, J lost 4 bases, and 21 bases lay in between. The CDR3 coding sequence is TGTGCCAGCAAGTCGGTCGGGGAAAGGAGTTCAGATACGCAGTATTTT. Translated, it gives CASKSVGERSSDTQYF.

This clonotype was recorded many times. CDR3 bases: TGTGCCAGCAGTGAAGGGGACAGGACTGAACCCTCTGGAAACACCATATATTTT. As protein: CASSEGDRTEPSGNTIYF. The genes are TRBV6-1 and TRBJ1-3; TRBD1 agrees at 8 bases. The CDR3 is 18 residues long. In germline, CDR1 is MNHNS, CDR2 SASEGT. V lost 1 base and J lost 0; bases outside the gene matches: 8.

There are many counts of this clonotype. The CDR3 nucleotides are TGTGCCAGCAGCTTAGATGGACTAGCGGGCAATGAGCAGTTCTTC. Amino acids: CASSLDGLAGNEQFF. The V gene is TRBV7-6, the J gene TRBJ2-1; 11 bases line up with TRBD2. Trimming at V came to 1 base and at J to 6 bases, leaving 2 bases not matched to a gene. The CDR3 covers 15 residues. Germline V gene sequence: CDR1 SGHVS, CDR2 FNYEAQ.

This clonotype was recorded a few times. V and J are TRBV21-1 and TRBJ1-6. TRBV21-1 is designated a pseudogene. The CDR3 sequence is 20 residues long. DNA of the CDR3: TGTGCCAGCAGCGAGCCGCAAAAAAAAAAAAAGCTGGGGAACTTAACGGACCTCCACTTT. It codes for CASSEPQKKKKLGNLTDLHF.

This clonotype was seen at least ten times. The chain links TRBV28 to TRBJ2-3; D not certain. The CDR3 has 12 amino acids. Between the trimmed V and J ends, which lost 7 bases and 4 bases, there was a span of 9 bases. Germline V gene data show CDR1 as MDHEN and CDR2 as SYDVKM. The CDR3 protein is CASNFIADTQYF. The CDR3 nucleotides are TGTGCCAGCAATTTTATAGCAGATACGCAGTATTTT.

This clonotype was recorded at least ten times. A read error may account for a junction end that differs from germline. The genes are TRBV4-3 and TRBJ2-4; D is perhaps TRBD1 or TRBD2 (5 bases each). In germline, CDR1 is LGHNA, CDR2 YSLEER. There are 16 residues in the CDR3. CDR3 loop: CASSQDLQGANNIQYF. CDR3 nucleotide sequence: TGCGCCAGCAGCCAAGACTTGCAGGGAGCCAACAACATTCAGTACTTC.

This clonotype was counted many times. The chain carries TRBV5-6 and TRBJ2-3; D unclear. Deletions cut 0 bases from V and 2 bases from J, with 13 bases between. CDR1 is SGHDT and CDR2 is YYEEEE in the germline V gene. The CDR3 extends over 16 amino acids. The CDR3 region has the DNA TGTGCCAGCAGCTTGGACGAGTTTGGACCCACAGATACGCAGTATTTT. Its protein product is CASSLDEFGPTDTQYF.

This clonotype was seen many times. The rearrangement joins TRBV12-3 or TRBV12-4 to TRBJ2-5; no reliable D call. V dropped 5 bases and J dropped 3 bases, with 4 bases sitting between them. The CDR3 totals 11 residues. CDR3 sequence reads: CASSPEETQYF. The DNA for the CDR3 is TGTGCCAGCAGTCCAGAAGAGACCCAGTACTTC.

This clonotype was found many times. The V and J genes are TRBV4-1 and TRBJ2-5; D call uncertain. Trimming cost V 0 bases and J 2 bases, with 4 bases left between them. Germline V CDR1 and CDR2: MGHRA, YSYEKL. The CDR3 sequence is 13 residues long. CDR3 residues: CASSQDSQETQYF. DNA of the CDR3: TGCGCCAGCAGCCAAGACAGTCAAGAGACCCAGTACTTC.

At least ten counts were recorded for this clonotype. The J gene is TRBJ2-7, the V gene TRBV6-5, with TRBD1 matching over 8 bases. This CDR3 is built from 13 residues. V dropped 2 bases and J dropped 6; count of bases not matched to a gene: 3. Germline loops: CDR1 MNHEY, CDR2 SVGAGI. The CDR3 reads CASSYGGTGEQYF. Here the CDR3 DNA reads TGTGCCAGCAGTTACGGGGGGACAGGCGAGCAGTACTTC.

This clonotype appeared a few times. A clone one base away is much larger, so this may be a read error. This sequence joins TRBV7-9 and TRBJ2-6, with D perhaps being TRBD1 or TRBD2 (5 bases each). The germline V gene encodes CDR1 SEHNR and CDR2 FQNEAQ (reference sequence). This CDR3 region has 15 residues. This CDR3 reads CASSLRESGANVPTF. CDR3 nucleotide sequence: TGTGCCAGCAGCTTGAGGGAGTCTGGGGCCAACGTCCCGACTTTC.

This clonotype was counted between two and nine times. The rearrangement uses TRBV6-2 or TRBV6-3 and TRBJ2-5; D uncertain. This CDR3 comprises 11 residues. The ends were cut back, 8 bases at V and 5 bases at J, with 9 bases in the middle. In germline, CDR1 is MNHEY, CDR2 SVGEGT. The CDR3 region is CASFLEETQYF. DNA of the CDR3: TGTGCCAGCTTCCTTGAGGAGACCCAGTACTTC.

This clonotype has ten or more counts. The chain joins TRBV6-5 to TRBJ1-4, with 10 bases lining up with TRBD1. The CDR3 covers 14 residues. Looked up from germline, CDR1 is MNHEY and CDR2 is SVGAGI. V dropped 4 bases and J dropped 6; count of bases not matched to a gene: 2. The CDR3 nucleotides read TGTGCCAGCAGTTTGGGGACAGGGGATGAAAAACTGTTTTTT. Residues: CASSLGTGDEKLFF.

Comment on this clonotype: A much bigger clone sits one base away, suggesting this may be a read error. The chain carries TRBV6-6 and TRBJ1-1, with 7 bases that match TRBD1. The CDR3 spans 16 residues. Germline assignment: CDR1 MNHNY and CDR2 SVGAGI (reference sequence). The CDR3 coding sequence is TGTGCCAGCAGTATAACCTCGGGACAGAAGAACGCTGAAGCTTTCTTT. Protein product: CASSITSGQKNAEAFF.

This clonotype came up many times. V and J are TRBV7-9 and TRBJ1-5, with D uncertain. This CDR3 region has 16 residues. With 0 bases removed from V and 0 bases from J, the gap between germline ends came to 9 bases. CDR1 SEHNR and CDR2 FQNEAQ come from the germline V gene (reference sequence). This CDR3 is CASSLAVSDSNQPQHF. The CDR3 DNA reads as TGTGCCAGCAGCTTAGCGGTTTCAGATAGCAATCAGCCCCAGCATTTT.

This clonotype has at least ten counts. The rearrangement uses TRBV19 and TRBJ1-1; 7 bases align to TRBD1. Unmatched junction bases numbered 13, after V lost 1 base and J lost 11 bases. CDR1 is LNHDA and CDR2 is SQIVND in the germline V gene (reference sequence). CDR3 length equals 15 residues. The CDR3 loop is CASSIGGRGIGIAFF. The CDR3 nucleotides are TGTGCCAGTAGTATAGGGGGCAGGGGGATTGGAATCGCTTTCTTT.

The chain is built from TRBV12-3 or TRBV12-4 and TRBJ2-1; no definite D call. This CDR3 has 16 amino acids. Trimming stripped 5 bases from V and 2 bases from J, with 16 bases between. In DNA, the CDR3 is TGTGCCAGCAGTCCCCGGGTCCAAGGGACCTACAATGAGCAGTTCTTC. Residues: CASSPRVQGTYNEQFF.

This chain joins TRBV7-2 and TRBJ2-7, with 8 bases identical to TRBD1. Trimming removed 6 bases from V and 4 bases from J; junction bases left unmatched: 11. The CDR3 contains 15 residues. The germline gives CDR1 SGHTA, CDR2 FQGNSA. CDR3 residues: CASSDNGRGQYEQYF. CDR3 coding DNA: TGTGCCAGCAGTGATAATGGCAGGGGGCAGTACGAGCAGTACTTC.

The sample holds many counts of this clonotype. V is TRBV29-1 and J is TRBJ2-7, with TRBD1 matching over 7 bases. The V and J ends lost 5 bases and 4 bases, in that order; junction bases with no gene match: 8. Germline lookup yields CDR1 SQVTM and CDR2 ANQGSEA. This CDR3 is built from 13 residues. CDR3 protein: CSVRDSSGYEQYF. The CDR3 DNA sequence: TGCAGCGTTCGGGACAGCTCCGGATACGAGCAGTACTTC.

This clonotype was picked up many times. The CDR3 region is CASSQEPLKSIEQYF. CDR3 nucleotide sequence: TGCGCCAGCAGCCAAGAGCCCCTCAAAAGCATCGAGCAGTACTTC. The chain uses TRBV4-1 and TRBJ2-7; no definite D call. The CDR3 is 15 residues long. V was cut by 0 bases and J by 6 bases, with 15 bases left in between. Germline V gene data show CDR1 as MGHRA and CDR2 as YSYEKL.

This chain uses TRBV29-1 with TRBJ2-2, with D unresolved. In germline, CDR1 is SQVTM, CDR2 ANQGSEA. V lost 6 bases, J lost 7 bases, and 9 bases lay in between. The CDR3 extends over 11 amino acids. The DNA for the CDR3 is TGCAGCGTGAATGTTGGCGGGGAGCTGTTTTTT. Translation gives CSVNVGGELFF.